This T cell receptor beta chain was captured in a study of CD8+ T cells in alopecia areata. The CDR3 sequence is 16 residues long. The germline gives CDR1 SGHTA, CDR2 FQGNSA. V was clipped by 1 base and J by 2 bases, with 14 bases between them. Isolated RNA was reverse transcribed into cDNA used as the sequencing template. Clones were sequenced by immunoSEQ multiplex PCR, and TCRdb holds only the in-frame ones, with some missing. The table shows about 130,000 clones, with roughly 61% occurring only once. The J gene is TRBJ1-1, the V gene TRBV7-2; D may be TRBD1 (5 bases). This clonotype was sampled from a human donor with alopecia areata. The input for sequencing was CD4+ T cells sorted from blood, taken at week 0. CDR3 sequence: CASSLGHGRGNTEAFF. For the CDR3, the DNA is TGTGCCAGCAGCTTAGGGCATGGGCGGGGCAACACTGAAGCTTTCTTT.